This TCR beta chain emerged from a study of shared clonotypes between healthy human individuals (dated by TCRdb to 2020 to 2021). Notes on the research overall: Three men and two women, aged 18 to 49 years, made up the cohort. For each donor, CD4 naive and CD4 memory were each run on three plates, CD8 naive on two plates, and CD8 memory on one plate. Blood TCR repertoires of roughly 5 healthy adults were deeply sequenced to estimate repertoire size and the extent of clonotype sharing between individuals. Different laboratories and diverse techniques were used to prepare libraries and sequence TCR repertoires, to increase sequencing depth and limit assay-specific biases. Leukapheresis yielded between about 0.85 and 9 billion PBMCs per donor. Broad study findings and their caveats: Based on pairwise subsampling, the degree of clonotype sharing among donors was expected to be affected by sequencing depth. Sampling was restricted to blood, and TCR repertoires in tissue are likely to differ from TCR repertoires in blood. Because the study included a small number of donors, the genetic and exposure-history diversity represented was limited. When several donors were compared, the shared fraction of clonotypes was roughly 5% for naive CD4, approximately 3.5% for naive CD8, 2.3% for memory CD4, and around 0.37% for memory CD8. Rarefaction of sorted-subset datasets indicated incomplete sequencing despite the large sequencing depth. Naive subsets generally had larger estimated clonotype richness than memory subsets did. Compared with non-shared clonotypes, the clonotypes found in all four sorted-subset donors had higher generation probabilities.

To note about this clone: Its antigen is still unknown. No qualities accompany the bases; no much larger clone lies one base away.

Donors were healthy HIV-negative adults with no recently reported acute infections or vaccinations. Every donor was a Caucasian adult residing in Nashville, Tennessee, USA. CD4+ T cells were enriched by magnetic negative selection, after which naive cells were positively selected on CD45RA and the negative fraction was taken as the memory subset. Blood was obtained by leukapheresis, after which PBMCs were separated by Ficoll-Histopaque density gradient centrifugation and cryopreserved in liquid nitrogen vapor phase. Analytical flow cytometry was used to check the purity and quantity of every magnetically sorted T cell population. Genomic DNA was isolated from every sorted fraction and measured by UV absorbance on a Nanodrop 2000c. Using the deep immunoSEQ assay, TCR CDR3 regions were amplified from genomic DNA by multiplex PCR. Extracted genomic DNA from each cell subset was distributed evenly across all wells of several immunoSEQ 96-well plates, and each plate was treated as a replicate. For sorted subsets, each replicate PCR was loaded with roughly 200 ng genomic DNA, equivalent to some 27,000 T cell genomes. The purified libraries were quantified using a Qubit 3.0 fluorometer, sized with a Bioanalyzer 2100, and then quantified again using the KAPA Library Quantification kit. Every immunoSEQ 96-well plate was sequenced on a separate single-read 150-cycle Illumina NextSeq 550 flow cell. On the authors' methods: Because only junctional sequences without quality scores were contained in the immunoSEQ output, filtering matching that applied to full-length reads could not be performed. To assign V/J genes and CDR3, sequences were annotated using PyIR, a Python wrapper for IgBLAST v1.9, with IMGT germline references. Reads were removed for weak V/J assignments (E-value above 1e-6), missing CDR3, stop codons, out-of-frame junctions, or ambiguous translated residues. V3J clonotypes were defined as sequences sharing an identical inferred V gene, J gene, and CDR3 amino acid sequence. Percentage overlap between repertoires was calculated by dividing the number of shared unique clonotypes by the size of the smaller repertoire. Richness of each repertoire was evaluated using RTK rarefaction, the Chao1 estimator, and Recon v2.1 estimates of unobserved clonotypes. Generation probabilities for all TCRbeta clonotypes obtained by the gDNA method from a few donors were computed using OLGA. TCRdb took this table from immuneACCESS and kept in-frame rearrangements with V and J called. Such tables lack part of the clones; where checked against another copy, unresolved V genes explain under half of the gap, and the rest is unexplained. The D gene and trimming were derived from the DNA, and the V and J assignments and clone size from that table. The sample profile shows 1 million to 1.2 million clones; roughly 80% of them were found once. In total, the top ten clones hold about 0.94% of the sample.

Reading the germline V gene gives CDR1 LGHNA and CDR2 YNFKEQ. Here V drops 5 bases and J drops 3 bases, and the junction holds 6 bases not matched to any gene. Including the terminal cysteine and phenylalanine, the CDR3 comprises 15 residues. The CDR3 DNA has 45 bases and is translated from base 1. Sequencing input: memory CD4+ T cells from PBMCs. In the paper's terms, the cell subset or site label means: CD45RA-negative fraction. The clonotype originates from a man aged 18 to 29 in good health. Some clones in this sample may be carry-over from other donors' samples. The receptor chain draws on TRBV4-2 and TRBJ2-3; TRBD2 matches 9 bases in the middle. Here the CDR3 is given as CASSGSGRVTDTQYF. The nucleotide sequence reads TGTGCCAGCAGCGGTAGCGGGAGAGTTACAGATACGCAGTATTTT.